The present T cell receptor (beta chain) was sequenced within a study of CD8 T cells in Susac syndrome (dated by TCRdb to the late 2010s). About the study as a whole: Of the Susac syndrome patients who were sequenced, over five had clinically active disease and about 8 were in clinical remission. The study used repertoire sequencing to test whether antigen drove CD8+ T cell activation and differentiation in Susac syndrome. At blood withdrawal, Susac syndrome patients were therapy-naive, treated with corticosteroids (with IVIg additionally given to some), or treated with IVIg alone. The study at large found these results: The number of individuals in the TCR sequencing and HLA analysis was recognized as being relatively small. In patients with Susac syndrome, the CD4+ T cell repertoire showed no detectable clonal expansion.

CDR1 and CDR2 are drawn from the germline V gene: SNHLY, FYNNEI. V and J are truncated by 8 bases and 4 bases respectively, leaving an intervening sequence of 11 bases. The CDR3 measures 13 amino acids from cysteine to phenylalanine. Only CDR3 DNA remains: 39 bases, in frame from the first base. RNA was extracted using the RNeasy kit, and roughly 0.45 to 1 microgram was reverse transcribed with random hexamers. The immunoSEQ multiplex PCR assay, covering 54 Vbeta and 13 Jbeta segments, was used to amplify TCR beta CDR3 regions. PCR amplification bias was corrected using a synthetic template baseline for primer optimization and computational correction. For the original study's pipeline: Reads were annotated to V, D and J genes per IMGT and analyzed with immunoSEQ Analyzer, keeping only productive sequences. Clonality was computed as one minus Shannon entropy normalized by log2 of the number of productive unique sequences. Public and private clones were assessed among the 100 most prevalent clones of each patient and control. Susac-specific clones were defined as absent from healthy and MS cohorts, over a thousand published viral clones and other ImmuneACCESS disease sequences. TCRdb reprocessing: public reads trimmed at Q25 with fastp, clones called with MiXCR, in-frame beta chains kept. All rows with the same CDR3 protein become a single entry with the most common DNA and genes. The V and J calls, along with clone size, are taken from TCRdb and not from the paper's own processing. The sample records roughly 150,000 distinct CDR3 sequences, roughly 96% of which are singletons. The ten largest clones capture about 0.16% of the sample.

Peripheral blood CD8+ and CD4+ T cells from healthy donors, Susac syndrome patients and multiple sclerosis patients were profiled using high-throughput TCR beta sequencing. Susac syndrome patients met recently defined diagnostic criteria for definite or probable disease. Bulk CD8+ and CD4+ T cells were purified by magnetic negative isolation, while CD8+ TEMRA cells were enriched using FACS. Blood was collected in EDTA tubes and processed within 24 hours, with PBMCs isolated through density gradient centrifugation. PBMCs intended for TCR sequencing were cryopreserved in liquid nitrogen and were subsequently thawed in a 37 degrees C water bath. Purity of sorted or isolated CD4+, CD8+ and CD8+ TEMRA cells was at least 90%. This clonotype was recorded once. Its antigen is not yet known. No base quality values were provided; no much bigger clone lies one nucleotide off. One read represents weak support.

The chain was built from TRBV2 and TRBJ1-4, with the D gene too uncertain to name. The sample was CD4+ T cells from PBMCs. The origin of this receptor is a human donor with Susac syndrome. The DNA is TGTGCCAGCGTGTCTGGGATTAATGAAAAACTGTTTTTT. It encodes CASVSGINEKLFF.